This T cell receptor (beta chain) came from a study of T-cell reconstitution after alpha-beta-depleted transplantation in children. This clonotype was detected ten times or more. Unique molecular identifiers were incorporated into the prepared TCRbeta library. From the PCR reads, TCRdb called clonotypes with MiXCR, one entry per CDR3 protein. This table holds about 480,000 distinct CDR3 sequences, around 12% found once. Germline lookup yields CDR1 SGHRS and CDR2 YFSETQ. CDR3 length equals 17 residues. V trimming: 0 bases; J trimming: 4 bases; junction bases outside the gene matches: 9. The sequenced sample was PBMCs from the stem cell graft donor, obtained from the stem cell graft. V gene TRBV5-1 combines with J gene TRBJ2-5; 10 bases fit TRBD2. The TCR sequence derives from a human donor who donated a stem cell graft to a child with combined immunodeficiency. The CDR3 loop reads CASSLGLAGVGGETQYF. The CDR3 region has the DNA TGCGCCAGCAGCTTGGGGCTAGCGGGAGTTGGAGGAGAGACCCAGTACTTC. The whole variable domain, filled in from reference TRBV5-1 and TRBJ2-5, reads KAGVTQTPRYLIKTRGQQVTLSCSPISGHRSVSWYQQTPGQGLQFLFEYFSETQRNKGNFPGRFSGRQFSNSRSEMNVSTLELGDSALYLCASSLGLAGVGGETQYFGPGTRLLVL.